This T cell receptor beta chain stems from a study of OX40 agonist ivuxolimab in advanced cancers. Study-level points and caveats: Relative to CD4+, CD8+ T cells held more expanded clones on average.

The germline CDR1 and CDR2 sequences are WSHSY and SAAADI. The CDR3 runs to 14 residues. Unmatched junction bases numbered 7, after V lost 6 bases and J lost 4 bases. Clones were read by immunoSEQ multiplex PCR, and TCRdb kept only the in-frame ones, dropping some. The sample holds around 58,000 clones, 94% seen once. A note on this clone: Its antigen remains unknown.

The starting material was CD4+ or CD8+ T cells sorted from blood, obtained in a trial of the OX40 agonist ivuxolimab. This chain joins TRBV10-2 and TRBJ1-2; 8 bases line up with TRBD1. The TCR sequence derives from an adult with an advanced solid tumor such as melanoma, head and neck, liver or kidney cancer. Here the CDR3 reads CASSLGQGSYGYTF. CDR3 in DNA: TGCGCCAGCAGCCTAGGACAGGGCAGCTATGGCTACACCTTC.